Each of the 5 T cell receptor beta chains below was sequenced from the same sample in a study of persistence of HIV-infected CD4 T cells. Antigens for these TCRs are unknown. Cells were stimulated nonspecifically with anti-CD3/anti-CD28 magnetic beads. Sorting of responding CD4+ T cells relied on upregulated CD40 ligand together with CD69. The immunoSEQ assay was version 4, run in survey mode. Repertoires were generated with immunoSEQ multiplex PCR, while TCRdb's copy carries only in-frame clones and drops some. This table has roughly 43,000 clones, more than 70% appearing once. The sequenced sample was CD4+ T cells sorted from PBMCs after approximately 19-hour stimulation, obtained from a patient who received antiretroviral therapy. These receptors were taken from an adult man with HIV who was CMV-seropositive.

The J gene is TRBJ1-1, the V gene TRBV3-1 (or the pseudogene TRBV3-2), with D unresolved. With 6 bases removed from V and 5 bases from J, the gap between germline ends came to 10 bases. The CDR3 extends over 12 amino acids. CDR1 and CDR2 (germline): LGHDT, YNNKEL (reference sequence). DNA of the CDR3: TGTGCCAGCAGTCTTAGCGGGACTGAAGCTTTCTTT. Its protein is CASSLSGTEAFF.

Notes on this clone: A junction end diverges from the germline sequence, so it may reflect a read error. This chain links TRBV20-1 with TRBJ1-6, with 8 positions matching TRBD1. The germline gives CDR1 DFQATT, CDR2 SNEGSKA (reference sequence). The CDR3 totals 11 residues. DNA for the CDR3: TGCAGTGCTAGAGTAGGGACAGGTCTATTCTTT. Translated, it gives CSARVGTGLFF.

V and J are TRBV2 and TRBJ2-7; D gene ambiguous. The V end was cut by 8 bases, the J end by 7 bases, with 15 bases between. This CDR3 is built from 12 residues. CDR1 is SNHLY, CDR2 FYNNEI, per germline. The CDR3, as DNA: TGTGCCAGCGTCCGGGCCCAAGGAGAGCAGTACTTC. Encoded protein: CASVRAQGEQYF.

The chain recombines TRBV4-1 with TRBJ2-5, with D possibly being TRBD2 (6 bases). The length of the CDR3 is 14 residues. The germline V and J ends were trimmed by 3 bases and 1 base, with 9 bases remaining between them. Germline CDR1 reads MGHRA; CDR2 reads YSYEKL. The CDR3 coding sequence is TGCGCCAGCAGCCATGGGGACTTCCAAGAGACCCAGTACTTC. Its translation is CASSHGDFQETQYF.

The CDR3 coding sequence is TGTGCCACCAGTGACGGAGCGGGGGGTCGGTACGAGCAGTACTTC. This sequence encodes CATSDGAGGRYEQYF. This chain uses TRBV24-1 with TRBJ2-7; TRBD2 aligns across 9 bases. Germline V gene data show CDR1 as KGHDR and CDR2 as SFDVKD. The V gene end was trimmed by 4 bases and the J gene end by 4 bases; junction bases not matched to a gene: 7. The CDR3 extends over 15 amino acids.